This T cell receptor (beta chain) was documented in a study of T cell changes during pregnancy in multiple sclerosis. V lost 1 base and J lost 5; bases outside the gene matches: 3. The CDR3 covers 14 residues. The germline CDR1 and CDR2 sequences are MNHNY and SVGAGI (reference sequence). Sequencing was performed with immunoSEQ multiplex PCR; in TCRdb, only in-frame clones are kept and a portion is missing. Counted here are 30,000 to 45,000 clones, 92% occurring once; the ten biggest clones make up over 10%. This clone is a singleton in its sample. This clonotype was obtained from a female donor with multiple sclerosis, enrolled in a pregnancy study. V is TRBV6-6 and J is TRBJ2-7, with TRBD1 identical over 9 bases. The sample was CD8+ T cells from peripheral blood mononuclear cells, taken in the first trimester of pregnancy. The CDR3 region is CASSYLGQGDEQYF. The CDR3, as DNA: TGTGCCAGCAGTTACTTGGGACAGGGTGACGAGCAGTACTTC.